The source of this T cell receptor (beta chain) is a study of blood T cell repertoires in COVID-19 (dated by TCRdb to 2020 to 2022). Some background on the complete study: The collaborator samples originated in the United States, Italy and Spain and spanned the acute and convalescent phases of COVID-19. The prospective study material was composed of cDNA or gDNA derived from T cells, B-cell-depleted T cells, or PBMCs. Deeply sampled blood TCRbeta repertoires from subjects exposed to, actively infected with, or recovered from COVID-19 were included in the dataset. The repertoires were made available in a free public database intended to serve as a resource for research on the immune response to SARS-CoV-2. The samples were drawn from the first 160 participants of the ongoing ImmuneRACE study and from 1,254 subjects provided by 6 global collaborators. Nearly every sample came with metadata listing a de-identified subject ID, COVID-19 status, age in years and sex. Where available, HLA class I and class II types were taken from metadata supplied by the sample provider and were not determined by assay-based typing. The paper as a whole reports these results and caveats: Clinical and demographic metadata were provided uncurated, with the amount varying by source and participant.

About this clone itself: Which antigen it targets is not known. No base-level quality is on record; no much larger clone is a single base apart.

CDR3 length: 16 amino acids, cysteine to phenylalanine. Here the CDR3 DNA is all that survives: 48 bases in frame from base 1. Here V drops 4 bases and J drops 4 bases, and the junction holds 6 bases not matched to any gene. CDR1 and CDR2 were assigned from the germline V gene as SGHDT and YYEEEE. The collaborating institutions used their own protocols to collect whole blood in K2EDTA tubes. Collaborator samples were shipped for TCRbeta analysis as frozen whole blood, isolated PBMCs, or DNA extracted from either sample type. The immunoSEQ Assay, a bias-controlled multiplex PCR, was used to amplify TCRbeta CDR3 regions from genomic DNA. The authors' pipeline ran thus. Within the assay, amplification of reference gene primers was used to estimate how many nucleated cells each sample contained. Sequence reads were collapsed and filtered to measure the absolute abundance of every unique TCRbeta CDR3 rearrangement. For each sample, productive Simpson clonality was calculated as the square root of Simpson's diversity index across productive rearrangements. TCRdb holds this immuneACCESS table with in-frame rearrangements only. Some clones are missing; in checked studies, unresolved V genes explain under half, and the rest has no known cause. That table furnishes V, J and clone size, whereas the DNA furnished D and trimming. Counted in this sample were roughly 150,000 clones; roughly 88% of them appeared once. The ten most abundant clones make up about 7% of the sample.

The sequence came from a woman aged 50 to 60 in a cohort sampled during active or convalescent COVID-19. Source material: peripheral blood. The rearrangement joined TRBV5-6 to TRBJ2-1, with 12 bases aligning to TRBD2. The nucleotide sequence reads TGTGCCAGCAGCCTTGGACTAGCGGGGACATACAATGAGCAGTTCTTC. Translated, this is CASSLGLAGTYNEQFF.